This is a list of T cell receptor beta chains from one sample in a study of a mutant IDH1 vaccine in newly diagnosed glioma. Their specific antigens are unknown. Assay: immunoSEQ multiplex PCR; the TCRdb copy retains only in-frame clones and omits some. The repertoire has tens of thousands of clones, 82% of them found once; the top ten carry around 19%. Sequencing used PBMCs, obtained from a glioma patient whose treatment included an IDH1 peptide vaccine. All receptors come from a man aged 18 to 30 with glioma. Some clones in this sample may be carry-over from other donors' samples. The CDR3 runs from the conserved cysteine through the conserved F or W. The D gene is left open where the match is weak. Part of the rows lack a size; the others show once, few, many or a class for expanded clones.

d_gene	v_gene	j_gene	abundance	CDR3aa	CDR3nt
.	TRBV19	TRBJ1-6	.	CASSIGLNSPLHF	TGTGCCAGTAGTATAGGATTAAATTCACCCCTCCACTTT
.	TRBV27	TRBJ1-3	.	CASGNSGNTIYF	TGTGCCAGTGGGAACTCTGGAAACACCATATATTTT
.	TRBV13	TRBJ1-2	.	CASSLGTPNYGYTF	TGTGCCAGCAGCTTAGGCACGCCTAACTATGGCTACACCTTC
.	TRBV30	TRBJ1-5	.	CAWSAGLNQPQHF	TGTGCCTGGAGTGCTGGGTTGAATCAGCCCCAGCATTTT
.	TRBV6-1	TRBJ1-2	.	CASSLMRRNGYTF	TGTGCCAGCAGCCTTATGCGCAGGAATGGCTACACCTTC
TRBD1	TRBV5-1	TRBJ1-1	.	CASSRGQGAFTEAFF	TGCGCCAGCAGCCGGGGACAGGGGGCGTTCACTGAAGCTTTCTTT
.	TRBV6-1	TRBJ1-1	few	CASSEGRTEAFF	TGTGCCAGCAGTGAGGGGAGGACTGAAGCTTTCTTT
TRBD2	TRBV29-1	TRBJ2-3	.	CSVAWGGTSTDTQYF	TGCAGCGTTGCTTGGGGGGGAACTAGCACAGATACGCAGTATTTT
TRBD1	TRBV28	TRBJ1-2	.	CASTPGQGAYGYTF	TGTGCCAGCACCCCCGGACAGGGGGCCTATGGCTACACCTTC
.	TRBV4-3	TRBJ2-1	.	CASSQDPNGGNSYNEQFF	TGCGCCAGCAGCCAAGACCCCAATGGCGGGAATTCCTACAATGAGCAGTTCTTC
TRBD2	TRBV25-1	TRBJ2-1	.	CASSEGTSGRIDEQFF	TGTGCCAGCAGTGAGGGGACTAGCGGGAGGATCGATGAGCAGTTCTTC
TRBD2	TRBV4-3	TRBJ2-1	.	CASGLSGGAANEQFF	TGCGCCAGCGGGCTTAGCGGGGGGGCCGCCAATGAGCAGTTCTTC
.	TRBV10-3	TRBJ1-1	.	CAISRQMNTEAFF	TGTGCCATCAGTCGACAGATGAACACTGAAGCTTTCTTT
.	TRBV5-4	TRBJ2-7	.	CASSLDREVGEQYF	TGTGCCAGCAGCCTAGACAGGGAGGTCGGGGAGCAGTACTTC
.	TRBV11-2	TRBJ2-3	.	CASTNTGHRADTQYF	TGTGCCAGCACCAACACGGGGCACCGGGCAGATACGCAGTATTTT
.	TRBV29-1	TRBJ2-7	.	CSVVTPVAGSYEQYF	TGCAGCGTTGTAACCCCAGTGGCGGGCTCCTACGAGCAGTACTTC
TRBD1	TRBV9	TRBJ1-2	once	CASSRLTNRGSGYTF	TGTGCCAGCAGCCGCCTTACAAACAGGGGAAGTGGCTACACCTTC